These 12 T cell receptor beta chains were sequenced from one sample in a study of CD8 T cells in Susac syndrome. After extraction with the RNeasy kit, roughly 0.5 to 1 ug of the RNA was reverse transcribed using random hexamers. TCRdb reanalysed the immunoSEQ multiplex PCR reads using MiXCR and keeps one entry per CDR3 protein. The sample contains approximately 180,000 distinct CDR3 sequences, over 75% of which appear only once. The material sequenced was CD4+ T cells from PBMCs. The receptors derive from a human donor with Susac syndrome.

This chain joins TRBV3-1 and TRBJ2-5; 11 bases line up with TRBD2. Germline V gives CDR1 LGHDT, CDR2 YNNKEL (reference sequence). The CDR3 contains 13 residues. V gave up 3 bases and J gave up 8 bases; unmatched junction bases: 2. The CDR3 sequence: CASSQGTSGTQYF. DNA for the CDR3: TGTGCCAGCAGCCAGGGGACTAGCGGCACCCAGTACTTC.

The chain recombines TRBV5-1 with TRBJ1-1, with D unclear. The CDR3 has 14 amino acids. Germline V gives CDR1 SGHRS, CDR2 YFSETQ. The germline V and J ends were trimmed by 1 base and 0 bases, with 7 bases remaining between them. The CDR3 bases are TGCGCCAGCAGCTTGCTTTCTATGAACACTGAAGCTTTCTTT. This codes for CASSLLSMNTEAFF.

The V gene is TRBV30, the J gene TRBJ1-6; D might be TRBD1 (5 bases). CDR1 is GTSNPN and CDR2 is SVGIG in the germline V gene (reference sequence). The V end was cut by 3 bases, the J end by 7 bases, with 16 bases between. CDR3 length: 15 residues. CDR3 in amino acids: CAWRVGGIGNSPLHF. CDR3 DNA: TGTGCCTGGAGAGTTGGGGGGATCGGGAATTCACCCCTCCACTTT.

The rearrangement uses TRBV28 and TRBJ1-2, with 8 bases lining up with TRBD1. Per the germline V gene, CDR1 is MDHEN and CDR2 is SYDVKM. The CDR3 sequence is 15 residues long. V was pared by 3 bases and J by 0 bases, with 3 bases of the junction left unmatched. CDR3 nucleotides: TGTGCCAGCAGTTTCCCGACAGGGGCTAACTATGGCTACACCTTC. This translates into CASSFPTGANYGYTF.

The chain employs TRBV20-1 and TRBJ2-5, with D tentatively TRBD1 (6 bases). The CDR3 runs to 16 residues. The germline V gene encodes CDR1 DFQATT and CDR2 SNEGSKA (reference sequence). V was clipped by 1 base and J by 3 bases, with 18 bases between them. The CDR3, as DNA: TGCAGTGCTAGAGTCCCCCCCGCAACAGGGAAAGAGACCCAGTACTTC. Protein product: CSARVPPATGKETQYF.

The chain is built from TRBV7-3 and TRBJ1-1; D is unclear. This CDR3 is 14 amino acids long. V lost 4 bases to trimming and J lost 1 base, with 10 bases between them. The V gene's germline CDR1 is SGHTA and CDR2 FQGTGA. The CDR3 is CASSSNSQNTEAFF. The CDR3 DNA is TGTGCCAGCAGCTCGAACTCACAGAACACTGAAGCTTTCTTT.

The chain uses TRBV4-2 and TRBJ2-2, with 13 bases that match TRBD2. V lost 1 base to trimming and J lost 7 bases; unmatched junction nucleotides: 6. Germline V gives CDR1 LGHNA, CDR2 YNFKEQ. The CDR3 has 17 residues. The CDR3 DNA follows: TGTGCCAGCAGCCAAGCTGGGACTAGCGGGGTTGACGGGGAGCTGTTTTTT. Amino acids: CASSQAGTSGVDGELFF.

The chain couples TRBV9 to TRBJ2-7; D gene ambiguous. Trimming cost V 0 bases and J 0 bases, with 10 bases left between them. The CDR3 covers 15 residues. The germline gives CDR1 SGDLS, CDR2 YYNGEE. The CDR3 DNA sequence: TGTGCCAGCAGCGTAGAGCTAGTTCCCTCCTACGAGCAGTACTTC. Amino acids: CASSVELVPSYEQYF. The full variable domain, completed using reference TRBV9 and TRBJ2-7, is DSGVTQTPKHLITATGQRVTLRCSPRSGDLSVYWYQQSLDQGLQFLIQYYNGEERAKGNILERFSAQQFPDLHSELNLSSLELGDSALYFCASSVELVPSYEQYFGPGTRLTVT.

CDR3 DNA sequence: TGTGCCAGCAGCCAAGCTTGGGAGACCCAGTACTTC. It translates to CASSQAWETQYF. This chain uses TRBV3-1 with TRBJ2-5, with D unclear. This CDR3 has 12 amino acids. Germline CDR1 is LGHDT and CDR2 is YNNKEL (reference sequence). Trimming cost V 1 base and J 5 bases, with 5 bases left between them.

The V gene is TRBV7-8, the J gene TRBJ2-7; TRBD2 agrees at 8 bases. Germline V gene lookup returns CDR1 SGHVS and CDR2 FQNEAQ. The CDR3 runs to 17 residues. Losses at the gene ends were 3 bases for V and 4 bases for J; bases not matched to a gene: 14. The chain's CDR3 is CASSFRPSGRVHYEQYF. In DNA, the CDR3 is TGTGCCAGCAGCTTCCGACCCAGCGGGAGAGTTCATTACGAGCAGTACTTC. The whole variable domain, filled in from reference TRBV7-8 and TRBJ2-7, reads GAGVSQSPRYKVAKRGQDVALRCDPISGHVSLFWYQQALGQGPEFLTYFQNEAQLDKSGLPSDRFFAERPEGSVSTLKIQRTQQEDSAVYLCASSFRPSGRVHYEQYFGPGTRLTVT.

This rearrangement joins TRBV5-5 to TRBJ2-1, with 8 nucleotides matching TRBD2. There are 15 residues in the CDR3. Trimming took 4 bases from V and 0 from J; bases not matched to a gene: 3. Germline V gives CDR1 SGHKS, CDR2 YYEKEE (reference sequence). CDR3 loop: CASSLSGVSYNEQFF. The CDR3 DNA follows: TGTGCCAGCAGCCTTAGCGGGGTCTCCTACAATGAGCAGTTCTTC.

This chain links TRBV5-5 with TRBJ2-5; tentatively, D is TRBD1 (5 bases). Germline V CDR1 and CDR2: SGHKS, YYEKEE (reference sequence). The germline V and J ends were trimmed by 4 bases and 2 bases, with 15 bases remaining between them. The CDR3 has 15 amino acids. The chain's CDR3 is CASSVLRQSQETQYF. In nucleotides, the CDR3 is TGTGCCAGCAGCGTCCTGAGACAGTCACAAGAGACCCAGTACTTC.